A selection of T cell receptor beta chains follows, all from one sample in a study of early T cells in non-severe SARS-CoV-2 infection. TCRdb redid the calling of the 5' RACE reads with MiXCR, one entry per CDR3 protein. The sample contains more than 90,000 distinct CDR3 sequences, roughly 11% of which appear only once. Sequencing was carried out using whole blood. These receptors were obtained from an adult who was a healthcare worker with PCR-confirmed SARS-CoV-2 infection or an uninfected control (not recorded which). CDR3s include the opening cysteine and the closing phenylalanine or tryptophan. Fields, in order: J gene, D gene, clone size, V gene, CDR3 protein, CDR3 DNA. D genes are given only for firm matches. Clone size is not always given. Where it is, it says once, few, many or a class for expanded clones.

TRBJ2-3	NA	many	TRBV9	CASSRPGGVSTDTQYF	TGTGCCAGCAGCCGGCCGGGCGGGGTTAGCACAGATACGCAGTATTTT
TRBJ2-5	NA	many	TRBV23-1	CASSRQHRLLQETQYF	TGCGCCAGCAGTCGTCAACACCGCCTCCTCCAAGAGACCCAGTACTTC
TRBJ2-5	NA	many	TRBV9	CASSEGGLAQMTQYF	TGTGCCAGCAGCGAGGGGGGGCTGGCTCAAATGACCCAGTACTTC
TRBJ2-7	NA	many	TRBV27	CASSLSAGTYEQYF	TGTGCCAGCAGTTTATCGGCAGGGACCTACGAGCAGTACTTC
TRBJ2-1	NA	few	TRBV3-1	CASSLLRGEQFF	TGTGCCAGCAGCCTTTTGAGGGGTGAGCAGTTCTTC
TRBJ1-2	NA	NA	TRBV6-1	CASDGVAGALNYGYTF	TGTGCCAGCGATGGGGTAGCCGGGGCCCTTAACTATGGCTACACCTTC
TRBJ2-7	NA	NA	TRBV3-1	CASSQDLVRFYEQYF	TGTGCCAGCAGCCAAGATCTAGTCCGGTTTTACGAGCAGTACTTC
TRBJ2-1	TRBD2	many	TRBV7-9	CASSLGLAGDGFF	TGTGCCAGCAGCTTGGGACTAGCGGGAGACGGGTTCTTC
TRBJ1-5	NA	NA	TRBV4-1	CASSLRAASNQPQHF	TGCGCCAGCAGCCTCCGAGCGGCGAGCAATCAGCCCCAGCATTTT
TRBJ2-1	NA	few	TRBV12-3/TRBV12-4	CASSSDNEQFF	TGTGCCAGCAGTTCGGACAATGAGCAGTTCTTC
TRBJ1-5	NA	many	TRBV7-9	CASSLSGENQPQHF	TGTGCCAGCAGCTTAAGCGGAGAGAATCAGCCCCAGCATTTT
TRBJ1-1	NA	NA	TRBV12-3/TRBV12-4	CASRAQPTGTEAFF	TGTGCCAGCAGGGCACAACCAACGGGGACTGAAGCTTTCTTT
TRBJ1-1	NA	few	TRBV6-2/TRBV6-3	CASSYRTFMNTEAFF	TGTGCCAGCAGTTACAGAACCTTTATGAACACTGAAGCTTTCTTT
TRBJ1-1	NA	once	TRBV18	CATSARRANTEAFF	TGTGCCACCTCAGCGCGCAGGGCGAACACTGAAGCTTTCTTT
TRBJ1-2	NA	many	TRBV28	CASSLLQPDSLRRGYTF	TGTGCCAGCAGTTTACTCCAACCGGACAGTCTGCGGAGGGGCTACACCTTC
TRBJ1-5	TRBD1	few	TRBV19	CASRIPRAGGDQPQHF	TGTGCCAGTAGAATCCCCCGCGCAGGGGGGGATCAGCCCCAGCATTTT